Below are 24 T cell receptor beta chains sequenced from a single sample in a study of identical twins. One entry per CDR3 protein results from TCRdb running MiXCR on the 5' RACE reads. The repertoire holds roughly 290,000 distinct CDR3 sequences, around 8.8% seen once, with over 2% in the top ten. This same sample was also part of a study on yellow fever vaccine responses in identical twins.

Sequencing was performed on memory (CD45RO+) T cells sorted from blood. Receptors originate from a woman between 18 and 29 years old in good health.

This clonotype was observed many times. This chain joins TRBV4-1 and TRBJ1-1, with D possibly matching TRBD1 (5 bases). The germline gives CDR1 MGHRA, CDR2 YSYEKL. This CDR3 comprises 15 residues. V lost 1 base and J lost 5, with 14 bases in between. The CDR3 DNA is TGCGCCAGCAGCCAAGTCGGGGGAGGGGTTACTGAAGCTTTCTTT. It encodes CASSQVGGGVTEAFF.

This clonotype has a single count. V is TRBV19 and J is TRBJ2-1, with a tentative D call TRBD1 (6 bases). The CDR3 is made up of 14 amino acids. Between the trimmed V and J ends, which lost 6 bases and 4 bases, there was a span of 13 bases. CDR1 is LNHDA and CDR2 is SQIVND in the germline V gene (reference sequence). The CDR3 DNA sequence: TGTGCCAGTAGCAAGGGGGAATATTACAATGAGCAGTTCTTC. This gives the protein CASSKGEYYNEQFF.

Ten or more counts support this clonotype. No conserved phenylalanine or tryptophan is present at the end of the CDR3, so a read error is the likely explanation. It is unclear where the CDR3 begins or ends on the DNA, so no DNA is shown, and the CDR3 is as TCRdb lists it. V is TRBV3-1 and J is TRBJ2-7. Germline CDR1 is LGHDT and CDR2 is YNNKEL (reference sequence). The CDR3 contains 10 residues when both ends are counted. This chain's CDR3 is CASSQDRLFS.

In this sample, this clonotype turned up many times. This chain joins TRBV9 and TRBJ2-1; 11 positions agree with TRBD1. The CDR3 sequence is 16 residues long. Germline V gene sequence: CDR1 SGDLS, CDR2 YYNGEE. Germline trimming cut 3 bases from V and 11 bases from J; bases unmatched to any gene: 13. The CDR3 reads CASSGGQGAAAGKQFF. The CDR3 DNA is TGTGCCAGCAGCGGTGGACAGGGGGCCGCCGCCGGGAAGCAGTTCTTC.

CDR3 nucleotide sequence: TGCAGCGTCGAAAGAGGGACAGGTATAAATGAGCAGTTCTTC. Translation gives CSVERGTGINEQFF. This rearrangement joins TRBV29-1 to TRBJ2-1; 8 bases line up with TRBD1. Trimming cost V 6 bases and J 7 bases; bases outside gene matches: 11. The CDR3 is 14 residues long. Germline V gene data show CDR1 as SQVTM and CDR2 as ANQGSEA.

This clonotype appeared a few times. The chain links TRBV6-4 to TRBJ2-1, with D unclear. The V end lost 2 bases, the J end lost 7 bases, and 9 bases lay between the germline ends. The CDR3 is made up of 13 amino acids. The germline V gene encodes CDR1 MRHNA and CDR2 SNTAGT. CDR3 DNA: TGTGCCAGCAGTGACCTCCAGACGAATGAGCAGTTCTTC. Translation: CASSDLQTNEQFF.

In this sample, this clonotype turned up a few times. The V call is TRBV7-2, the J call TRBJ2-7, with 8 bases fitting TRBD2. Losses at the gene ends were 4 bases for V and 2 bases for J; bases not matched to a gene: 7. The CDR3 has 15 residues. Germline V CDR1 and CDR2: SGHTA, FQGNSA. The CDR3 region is CASSSRTSQAYEQYF. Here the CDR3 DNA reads TGTGCCAGCAGCTCGAGGACTAGCCAAGCCTACGAGCAGTACTTC.

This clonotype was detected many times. CDR3 sequence reads: CASSLEAHRSSYEQYF. CDR3 nucleotides: TGTGCCAGCAGCTTAGAGGCGCATCGAAGCTCCTACGAGCAGTACTTC. The gene calls are TRBV7-6 and TRBJ2-7; D is ambiguous. V dropped 1 base and J dropped 0 bases, with 13 bases sitting between them. The CDR3 totals 16 residues. Germline CDR1 is SGHVS and CDR2 is FNYEAQ.

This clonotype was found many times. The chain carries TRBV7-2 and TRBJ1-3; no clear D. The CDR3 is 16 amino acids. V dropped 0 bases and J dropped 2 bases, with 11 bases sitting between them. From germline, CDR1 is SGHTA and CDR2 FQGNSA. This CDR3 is CASSLAPVTTGNTIYF. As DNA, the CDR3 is TGTGCCAGCAGCTTAGCCCCAGTAACCACTGGAAACACCATATATTTT. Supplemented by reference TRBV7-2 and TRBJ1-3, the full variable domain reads GAGVSQSPSNKVTEKGKDVELRCDPISGHTALYWYRQSLGQGLEFLIYFQGNSAPDKSGLPSDRFSAERTGGSVSTLTIQRTQQEDSAVYLCASSLAPVTTGNTIYFGEGSWLTVV.

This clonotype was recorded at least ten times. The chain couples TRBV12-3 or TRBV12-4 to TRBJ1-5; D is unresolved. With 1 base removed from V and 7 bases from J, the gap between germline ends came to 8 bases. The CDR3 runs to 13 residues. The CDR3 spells CASSLGRSQPQHF. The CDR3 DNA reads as TGTGCCAGCAGTTTAGGTCGAAGCCAGCCCCAGCATTTT.

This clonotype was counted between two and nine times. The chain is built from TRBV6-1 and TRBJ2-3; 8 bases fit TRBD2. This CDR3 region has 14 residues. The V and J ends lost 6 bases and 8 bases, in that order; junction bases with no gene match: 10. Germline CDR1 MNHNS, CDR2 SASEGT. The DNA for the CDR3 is TGTGCCAGCAGCCCAGCGGGGGTCGCGGCTACGCAGTATTTT. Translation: CASSPAGVAATQYF.

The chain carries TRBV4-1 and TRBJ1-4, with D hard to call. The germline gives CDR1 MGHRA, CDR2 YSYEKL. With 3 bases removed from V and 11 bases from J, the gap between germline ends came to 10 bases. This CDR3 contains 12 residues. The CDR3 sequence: CASSHPLEKLFF. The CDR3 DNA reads TGCGCCAGCAGCCACCCCCTGGAGAAACTGTTTTTT.

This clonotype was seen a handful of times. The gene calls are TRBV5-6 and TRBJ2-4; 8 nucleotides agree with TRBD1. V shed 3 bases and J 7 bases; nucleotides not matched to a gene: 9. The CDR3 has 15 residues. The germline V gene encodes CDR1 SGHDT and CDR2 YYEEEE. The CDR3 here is CASSSGDRIPNIQYF. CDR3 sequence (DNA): TGTGCCAGCAGCTCCGGGGACAGGATTCCGAACATTCAGTACTTC.

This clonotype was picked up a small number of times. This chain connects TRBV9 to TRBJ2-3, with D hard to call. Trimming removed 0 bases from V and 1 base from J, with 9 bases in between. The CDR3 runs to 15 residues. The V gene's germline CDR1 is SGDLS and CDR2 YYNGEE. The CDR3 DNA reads TGTGCCAGCAGCGTAGCGGGCATGGGCACAGATACGCAGTATTTT. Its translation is CASSVAGMGTDTQYF.

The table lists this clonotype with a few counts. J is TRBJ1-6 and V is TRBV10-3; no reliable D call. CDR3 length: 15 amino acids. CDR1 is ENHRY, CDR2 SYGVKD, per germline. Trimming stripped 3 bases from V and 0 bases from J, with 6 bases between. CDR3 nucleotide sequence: TGTGCCATCAGTGATAAAAGCTCCTATAATTCACCCCTCCACTTT. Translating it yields CAISDKSSYNSPLHF.

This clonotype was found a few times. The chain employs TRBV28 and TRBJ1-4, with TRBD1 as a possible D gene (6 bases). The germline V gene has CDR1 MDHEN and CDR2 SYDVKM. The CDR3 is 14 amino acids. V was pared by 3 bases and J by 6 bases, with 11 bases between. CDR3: CASSLGRGYEKLFF. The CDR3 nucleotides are TGTGCCAGCAGTTTGGGCAGGGGCTATGAAAAACTGTTTTTT.

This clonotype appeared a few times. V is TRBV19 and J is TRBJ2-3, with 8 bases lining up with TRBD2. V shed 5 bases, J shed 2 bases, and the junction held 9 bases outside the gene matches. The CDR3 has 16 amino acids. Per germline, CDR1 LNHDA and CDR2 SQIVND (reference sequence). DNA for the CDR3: TGTGCCAGTAGTGGGGGAACTAGCGGAAACACAGATACGCAGTATTTT. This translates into CASSGGTSGNTDTQYF.

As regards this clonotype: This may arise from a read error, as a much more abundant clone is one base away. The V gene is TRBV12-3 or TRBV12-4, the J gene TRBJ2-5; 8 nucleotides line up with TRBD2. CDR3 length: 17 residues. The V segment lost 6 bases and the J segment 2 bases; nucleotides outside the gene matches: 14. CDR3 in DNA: TGTGCCAGCAGCAAGACGCCGCGACTAGCGAAACAAGAGACCCAGTACTTC. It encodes CASSKTPRLAKQETQYF.

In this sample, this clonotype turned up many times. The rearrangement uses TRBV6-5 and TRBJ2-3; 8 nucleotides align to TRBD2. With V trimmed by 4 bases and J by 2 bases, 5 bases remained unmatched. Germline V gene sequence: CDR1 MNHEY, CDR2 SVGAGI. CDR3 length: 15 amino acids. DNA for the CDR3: TGTGCCAGCAGTTTCCGGACTAGCACCACAGATACGCAGTATTTT. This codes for CASSFRTSTTDTQYF.

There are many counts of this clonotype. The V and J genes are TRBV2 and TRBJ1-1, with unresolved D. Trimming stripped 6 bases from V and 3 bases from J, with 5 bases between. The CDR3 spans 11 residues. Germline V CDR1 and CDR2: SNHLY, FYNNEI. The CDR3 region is CASSQDTEAFF. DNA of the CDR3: TGTGCCAGCAGCCAGGACACTGAAGCTTTCTTT. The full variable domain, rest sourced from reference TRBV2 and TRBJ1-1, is EPEVTQTPSHQVTQMGQEVILRCVPISNHLYFYWYRQILGQKVEFLVSFYNNEISEKSEIFDDQFSVERPDGSNFTLKIRSTKLEDSAMYFCASSQDTEAFFGQGTRLTVV.

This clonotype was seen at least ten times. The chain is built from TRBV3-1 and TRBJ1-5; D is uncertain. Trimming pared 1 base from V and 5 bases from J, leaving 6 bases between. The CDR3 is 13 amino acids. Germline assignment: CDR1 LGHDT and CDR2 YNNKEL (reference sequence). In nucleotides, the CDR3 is TGTGCCAGCAGCCAAGTGCAGGATCAGCCCCAGCATTTT. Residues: CASSQVQDQPQHF.

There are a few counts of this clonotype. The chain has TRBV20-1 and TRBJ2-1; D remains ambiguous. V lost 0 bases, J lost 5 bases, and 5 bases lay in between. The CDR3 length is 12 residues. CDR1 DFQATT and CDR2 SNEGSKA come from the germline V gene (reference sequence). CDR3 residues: CSARDSNNEQFF. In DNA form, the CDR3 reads TGCAGTGCTAGAGACTCGAACAATGAGCAGTTCTTC.

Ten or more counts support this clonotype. The CDR3 DNA reads as TGTGCCAGCAGTGCGAGCGGGGGGGGGCACAATGAGCAGTTCTTC. Its translation is CASSASGGGHNEQFF. This sequence joins TRBV6-4 and TRBJ2-1; 10 nucleotides agree with TRBD2. Germline V CDR1 and CDR2: MRHNA, SNTAGT. Trimming took 4 bases from V and 5 from J; bases not matched to a gene: 5. The length of the CDR3 is 15 residues.

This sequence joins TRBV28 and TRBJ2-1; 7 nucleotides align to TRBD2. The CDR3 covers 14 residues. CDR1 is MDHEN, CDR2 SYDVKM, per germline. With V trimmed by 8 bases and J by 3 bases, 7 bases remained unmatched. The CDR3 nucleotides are TGTGCCAGCCTCAGACAGCGGGGCTACAATGAGCAGTTCTTC. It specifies CASLRQRGYNEQFF.